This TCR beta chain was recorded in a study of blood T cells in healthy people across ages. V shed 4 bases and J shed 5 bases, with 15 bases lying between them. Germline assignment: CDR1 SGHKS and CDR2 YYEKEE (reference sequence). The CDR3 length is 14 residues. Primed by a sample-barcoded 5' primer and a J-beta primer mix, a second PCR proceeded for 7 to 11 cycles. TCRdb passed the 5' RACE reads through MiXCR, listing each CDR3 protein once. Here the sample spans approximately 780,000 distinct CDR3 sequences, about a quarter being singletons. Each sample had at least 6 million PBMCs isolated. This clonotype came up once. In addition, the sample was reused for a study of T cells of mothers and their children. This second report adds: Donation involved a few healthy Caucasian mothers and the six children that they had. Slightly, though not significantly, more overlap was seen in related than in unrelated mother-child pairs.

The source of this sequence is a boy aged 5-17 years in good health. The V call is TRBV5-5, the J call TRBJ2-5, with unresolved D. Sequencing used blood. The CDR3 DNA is TGTGCCAGCAGCCTGATTAGTCCCACGGAGACCCAGTACTTC. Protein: CASSLISPTETQYF.